Sequencing of this T cell receptor (beta chain) was carried out in a study of blood T cell repertoires in COVID-19. About the research overall: COVID-19 samples, acute and convalescent, were from the United States, Italy and Spain.

Methods used by the authors: For nucleated cells, counts were estimated from reference gene primer amplification. The assay was immunoSEQ multiplex PCR, and TCRdb's table has in-frame clones only and misses some. From that table come the V and J calls and clone size; the DNA was used to work out D and trimming. The data hold about 89,000 clones, with nearly 80% observed a single time. Seattle participants joined during active infection and were tracked over time. Per the germline V gene, CDR1 is SGHAT and CDR2 is FQNNGV. The V end was cut by 1 base, the J end by 1 base, with 9 bases between. This CDR3 has 15 amino acids.

The material sequenced was peripheral blood. This clonotype was obtained from a man between 70 and 80 years old with COVID-19, enrolled during active disease. The chain uses TRBV11-2 and TRBJ2-3, with D perhaps TRBD2 (5 bases). The CDR3 DNA sequence: TGTGCCAGCAGCTTAGCAGCGAGGGGCACAGATACGCAGTATTTT. Amino acid sequence: CASSLAARGTDTQYF.